This entry concerns a single T cell receptor (beta chain). The antigen is unknown. This table comes from immunoSEQ multiplex PCR, and its TCRdb copy is limited to in-frame clones, with some not included. The sample includes around 82,000 clones, roughly 80% of them seen just once. This sample's time point: baseline, week 1 (first vaccination visit). The sample's treatment: pre-vaccination baseline after standard-of-care therapy. This sample was taken from a study of a mutant IDH1 vaccine in newly diagnosed glioma. Background on the study: Most patients had received both radiotherapy and temozolomide, the prior options being radiotherapy, temozolomide, or both. Study-wide results and caveats: Vaccine-induced immune responses were detected in roughly 93% of patients.

CDR3 size: 16 residues. The V segment lost 2 bases and the J segment 3 bases; nucleotides outside the gene matches: 10. CDR1 WNHNN and CDR2 SYGVQD come from the germline V gene (reference sequence). This sequence originates from a man aged 35 to 55 with glioma. Some clones in this sample may be carry-over from other donors' samples. This rearrangement joins TRBV10-1 to TRBJ2-7; TRBD1 matches at 7 bases. The material was PBMCs, obtained from a glioma patient treated with radiotherapy, temozolomide or both. The CDR3 DNA reads as TGCGCCAGCAGTGAGACCCGGACAGGTGGACTCTACGAGCAGTACTTC. It yields the protein CASSETRTGGLYEQYF.